The source of this TCR beta chain is a study of blood T cell repertoires in COVID-19. The CDR3 covers 16 residues. CDR1 is SGHVS and CDR2 is FNYEAQ in the germline V gene. V trimming: 1 base; J trimming: 5 bases; junction bases outside the gene matches: 3. Assay: immunoSEQ multiplex PCR; the TCRdb copy retains only in-frame clones and omits some. The sample consists of 140,000 to 150,000 clones, almost 90% of them appearing once. This clonotype was obtained from a human donor in a cohort sampled during active COVID-19. The specimen sequenced was peripheral blood. This chain uses TRBV7-6 with TRBJ2-3, with 13 bases that match TRBD2. The CDR3 spells CASSLGLAGGLDTQYF. In DNA, the CDR3 is TGTGCCAGCAGCTTAGGACTAGCGGGAGGACTAGATACGCAGTATTTT.